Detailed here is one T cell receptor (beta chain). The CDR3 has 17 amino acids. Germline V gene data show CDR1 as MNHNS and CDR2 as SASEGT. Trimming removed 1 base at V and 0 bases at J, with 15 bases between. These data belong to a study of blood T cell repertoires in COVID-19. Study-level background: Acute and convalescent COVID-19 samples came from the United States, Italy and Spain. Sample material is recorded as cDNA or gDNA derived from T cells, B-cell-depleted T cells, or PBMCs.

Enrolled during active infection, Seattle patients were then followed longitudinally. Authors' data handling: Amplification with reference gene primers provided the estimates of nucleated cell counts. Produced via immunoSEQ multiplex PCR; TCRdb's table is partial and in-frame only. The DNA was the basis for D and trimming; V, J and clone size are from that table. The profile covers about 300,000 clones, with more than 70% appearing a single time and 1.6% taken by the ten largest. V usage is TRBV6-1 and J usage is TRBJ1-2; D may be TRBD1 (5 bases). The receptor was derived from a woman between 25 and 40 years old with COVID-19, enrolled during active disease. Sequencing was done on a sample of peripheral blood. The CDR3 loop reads CASSEEEGTKANYGYTF. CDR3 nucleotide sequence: TGTGCCAGCAGTGAAGAGGAGGGGACTAAAGCTAACTATGGCTACACCTTC.